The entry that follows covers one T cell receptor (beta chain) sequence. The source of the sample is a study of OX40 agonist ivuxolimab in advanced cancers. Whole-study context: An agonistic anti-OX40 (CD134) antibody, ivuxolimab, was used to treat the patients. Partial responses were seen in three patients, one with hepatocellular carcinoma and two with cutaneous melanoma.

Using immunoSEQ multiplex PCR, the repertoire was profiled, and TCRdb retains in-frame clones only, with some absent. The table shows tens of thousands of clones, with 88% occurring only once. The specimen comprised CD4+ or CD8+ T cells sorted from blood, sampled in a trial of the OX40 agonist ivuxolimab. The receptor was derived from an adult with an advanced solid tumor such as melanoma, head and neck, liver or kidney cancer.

CDR3 protein: CASSSTGKRANVNTEAFF. The CDR3 bases are TGTGCCAGCAGCTCGACGGGGAAGAGAGCCAATGTGAACACTGAAGCTTTCTTT. The chain employs TRBV5-6 and TRBJ1-1; D unresolved. Trimming left V 3 bases short and J 0 bases short, with 21 bases between. Germline values: CDR1 SGHDT, CDR2 YYEEEE. The CDR3 contains 18 residues.